This T cell receptor beta chain comes out of a study of beta chain features in type 1 diabetes. Study-wide results and caveats: In every one of the four CD4+ subsets, TCRB CDR3s were moderately but significantly shorter in Type 1 diabetes patients. Within the patient group, naive, central memory and Treg TCRB repertoires appeared more similar to each other than within healthy donors.

This clone has only a few counts. Its antigen is as yet unknown. The length of the CDR3 is 14 residues. The V end lost 5 bases, the J end lost 1 base, and 12 bases lay between the germline ends. CDR1 SGHRS and CDR2 YFSETQ come from the germline V gene. Reverse transcription of all isolated RNA meant that expressed TCRB transcripts were sequenced. TCRdb's table, derived via immunoSEQ multiplex PCR, lists solely in-frame clones and lacks some. Among 630,000 or so clones listed, around 15% were seen once. Sequencing was performed on naive CD4+ T cells from blood. The chain links TRBV5-1 to TRBJ2-5; no clear D. The receptor was isolated from a man between 18 and 35 years old with type 1 diabetes. CDR3 in amino acids: CASRISGAQETQYF. CDR3 DNA: TGCGCCAGCAGAATATCCGGAGCCCAAGAGACCCAGTACTTC.